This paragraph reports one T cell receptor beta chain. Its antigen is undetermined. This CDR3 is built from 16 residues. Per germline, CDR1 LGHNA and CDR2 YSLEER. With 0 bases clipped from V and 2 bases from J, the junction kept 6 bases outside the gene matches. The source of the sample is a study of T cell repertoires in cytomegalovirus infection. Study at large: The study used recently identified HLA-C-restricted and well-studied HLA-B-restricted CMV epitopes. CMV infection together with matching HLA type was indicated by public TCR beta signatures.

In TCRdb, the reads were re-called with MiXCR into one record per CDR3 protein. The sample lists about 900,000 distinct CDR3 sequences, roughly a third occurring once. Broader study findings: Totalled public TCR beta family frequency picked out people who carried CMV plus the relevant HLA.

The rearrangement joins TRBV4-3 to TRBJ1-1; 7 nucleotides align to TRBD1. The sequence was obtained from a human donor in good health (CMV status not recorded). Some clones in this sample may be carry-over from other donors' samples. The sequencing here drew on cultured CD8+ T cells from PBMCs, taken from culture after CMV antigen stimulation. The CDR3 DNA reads TGCGCCAGCAGCCAAGAGGAAGGGGGCCTCAACACTGAAGCTTTCTTT. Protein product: CASSQEEGGLNTEAFF.